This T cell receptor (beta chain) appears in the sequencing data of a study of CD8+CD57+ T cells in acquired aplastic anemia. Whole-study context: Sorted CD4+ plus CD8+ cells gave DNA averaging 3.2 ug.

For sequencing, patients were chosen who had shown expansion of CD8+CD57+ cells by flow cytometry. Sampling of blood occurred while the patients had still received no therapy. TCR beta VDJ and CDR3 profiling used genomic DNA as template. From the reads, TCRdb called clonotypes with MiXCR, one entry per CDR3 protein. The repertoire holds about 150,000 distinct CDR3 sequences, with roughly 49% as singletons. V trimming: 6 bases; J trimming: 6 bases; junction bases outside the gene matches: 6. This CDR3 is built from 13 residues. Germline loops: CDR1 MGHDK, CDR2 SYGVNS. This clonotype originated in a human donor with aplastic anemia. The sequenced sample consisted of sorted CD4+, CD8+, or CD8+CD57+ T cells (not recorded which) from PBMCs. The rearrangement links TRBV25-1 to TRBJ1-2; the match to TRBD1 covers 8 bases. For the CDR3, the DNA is TGTGCCAGCAGACTCGGACAGGGCGATGGCTACACCTTC. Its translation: CASRLGQGDGYTF.